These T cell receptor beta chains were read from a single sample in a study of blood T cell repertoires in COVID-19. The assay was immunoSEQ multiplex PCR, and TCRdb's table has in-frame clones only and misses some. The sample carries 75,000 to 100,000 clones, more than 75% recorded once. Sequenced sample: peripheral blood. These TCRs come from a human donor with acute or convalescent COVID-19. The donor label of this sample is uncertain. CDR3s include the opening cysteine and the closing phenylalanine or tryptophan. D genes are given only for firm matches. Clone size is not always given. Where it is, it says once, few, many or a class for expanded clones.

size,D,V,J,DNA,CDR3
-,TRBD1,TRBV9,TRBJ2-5,TGTGCCAGCAGCCTGGGGACAGCACAAGAGACCCAGTACTTC,CASSLGTAQETQYF
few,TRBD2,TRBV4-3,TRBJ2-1,TGCGCCAGCAGCCAGTTAGCGGGGGCCTCAGGGGAGCAGTTCTTC,CASSQLAGASGEQFF
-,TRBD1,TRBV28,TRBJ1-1,TGTGCCAGCAGCACAGGGGGCGCGAGCACTGAAGCTTTCTTT,CASSTGGASTEAFF
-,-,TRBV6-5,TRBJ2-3,TGTGCCAGCAGTCCGTCTATCAGGGGCGATACGCAGTATTTT,CASSPSIRGDTQYF
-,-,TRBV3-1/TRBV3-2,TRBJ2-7,TGTGCCAGCAGCCCCCTGGGGGGACACGAGCAGTACTTC,CASSPLGGHEQYF
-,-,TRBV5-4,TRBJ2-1,TGTGCCAGCAGCTTGGGAGGAGGCCCGAATGAGCAGTTCTTC,CASSLGGGPNEQFF
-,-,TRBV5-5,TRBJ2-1,TGTGCCAGCAGCCCGGGATATGAGCAGTTCTTC,CASSPGYEQFF
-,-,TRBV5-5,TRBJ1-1,TGTGCCAGCGGGGGGTCCGGGTCTCCCACTGAAGCTTTCTTT,CASGGSGSPTEAFF
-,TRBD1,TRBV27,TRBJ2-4,TGTGCCAGCAGAGGGACAGGGAGGGCCAAAAACATTCAGTACTTC,CASRGTGRAKNIQYF
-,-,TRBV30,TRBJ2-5,TGTGCCTGGAGTCCCGGCGGGGAGACCCAGTACTTC,CAWSPGGETQYF
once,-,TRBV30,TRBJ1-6,TGTGCCTGGAGTGGCGGGGTGGGGAATTCACCCCTCCACTTT,CAWSGGVGNSPLHF
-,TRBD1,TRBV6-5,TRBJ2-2,TGTGCCAGCAGTTACACTACAGGGGGCGCCGGGGAGCTGTTTTTT,CASSYTTGGAGELFF
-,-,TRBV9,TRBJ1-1,TGTGCCAGCAGCCCTCATCACCGGGGATACACTGAAGCTTTCTTT,CASSPHHRGYTEAFF
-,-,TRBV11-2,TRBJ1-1,TGTGCCAGCAGCTTAGATTCGGACTTCCGGAACACTGAAGCTTTCTTT,CASSLDSDFRNTEAFF
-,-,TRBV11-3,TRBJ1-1,TGTGCCAGCAGCTTGGACAGTAACACTGAAGCTTTCTTT,CASSLDSNTEAFF
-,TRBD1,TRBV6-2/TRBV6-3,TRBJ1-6,TGTGCCAGCAGTTCACCGGGACAGGGCGATTCACCCCTCCACTTT,CASSSPGQGDSPLHF
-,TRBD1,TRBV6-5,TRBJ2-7,TGTGCCAGCAGTCGGGGACAGGGGGCTTACGAGCAGTACTTC,CASSRGQGAYEQYF
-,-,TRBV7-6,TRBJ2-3,TGTGCCAGCAGCTTAGAGCCACCGCCAGATACGCAGTATTTT,CASSLEPPPDTQYF
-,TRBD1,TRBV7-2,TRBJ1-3,TGTGCCAGCAGCTTCTCCCGGGACAGGGTTGGTGGAAACACCATATATTTT,CASSFSRDRVGGNTIYF
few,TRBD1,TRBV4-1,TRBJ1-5,TGCGCCAGCAGCCAAGAGTCGACAGGGGGGTTGGGCAATCAGCCCCAGCATTTT,CASSQESTGGLGNQPQHF
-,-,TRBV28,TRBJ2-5,TGTGCCAGCAGGCCGACCGGGACACGCCAAGAGACCCAGTACTTC,CASRPTGTRQETQYF
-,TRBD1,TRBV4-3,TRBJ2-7,TGCGCCAGCAGCCAAGATCTCAGACAGGGGGTCGAGCAGTACTTC,CASSQDLRQGVEQYF
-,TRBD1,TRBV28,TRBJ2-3,TGTGCCAGCAGTCCGCAGCCCGGGACAGGGGGCGCGGATACGCAGTATTTT,CASSPQPGTGGADTQYF
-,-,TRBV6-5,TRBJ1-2,TGTGCCAGCTCCCCAGCGGGGGGCGTTTATGGCTACACCTTC,CASSPAGGVYGYTF
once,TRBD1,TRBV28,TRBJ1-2,TGTGCCAGCACTCAACAGGGGGCCGGGGGCTACACCTTC,CASTQQGAGGYTF
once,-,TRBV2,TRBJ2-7,TGTGCCAGCAGGCGGGACGTCGGCTCCTACGAGCAGTACTTC,CASRRDVGSYEQYF
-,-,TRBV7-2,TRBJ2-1,TGTGCCAGCAGCTTAGAGTGGGGGCTTTTTAATGAGCAGTTCTTC,CASSLEWGLFNEQFF
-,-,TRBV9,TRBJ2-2,TGTGCCAGCAGCGGACTTGGGGGCAGAGGTGGGGAGCTGTTTTTT,CASSGLGGRGGELFF
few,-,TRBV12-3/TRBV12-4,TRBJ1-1,TGTGCCAGCAGTTTGGAGGGGACTGAAGCTTTCTTT,CASSLEGTEAFF
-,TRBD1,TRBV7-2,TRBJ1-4,TGTGCCAGCACCTTGTATGGGACAGGAGCTGAAAAACTGTTTTTT,CASTLYGTGAEKLFF
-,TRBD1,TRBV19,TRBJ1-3,TGTGCCAGTAGCCCGGGACAGATCTCTGGAAACACCATATATTTT,CASSPGQISGNTIYF
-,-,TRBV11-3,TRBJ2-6,TGTGCCAGTCCGAGGGCTGGGGCCAACGTCCTGACTTTC,CASPRAGANVLTF
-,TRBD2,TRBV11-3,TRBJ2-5,TGTGCCAGCAGCCACGAACCGGGACTAGCGGGGGGGCGGCAAGAGACCCAGTACTTC,CASSHEPGLAGGRQETQYF
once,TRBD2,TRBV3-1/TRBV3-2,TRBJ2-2,TGTGCCAGCAGCCAACTAGCGGGGTTCACCGGGGAGCTGTTTTTT,CASSQLAGFTGELFF
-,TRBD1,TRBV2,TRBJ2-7,TGTGCCAGCAGTGGACAGGGAAGGGAGCAGTACTTC,CASSGQGREQYF
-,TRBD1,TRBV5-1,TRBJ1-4,TGCGCCAGCAGCTGGACAGGGGAGAATGAAAAACTGTTTTTT,CASSWTGENEKLFF
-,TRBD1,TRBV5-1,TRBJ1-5,TGCGCCAGCAGCTTACTCCCAGACAGGGGGGATTCTAGCAATCAGCCCCAGCATTTT,CASSLLPDRGDSSNQPQHF
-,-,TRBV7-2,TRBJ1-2,TGTGCCAGCAGCTTATCCCCGTTTGGCTACACCTTC,CASSLSPFGYTF
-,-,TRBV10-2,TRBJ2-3,TGCGCCAGCAGTGAGCCCTACAGGGTGTTAAGCACAGATACGCAGTATTTT,CASSEPYRVLSTDTQYF
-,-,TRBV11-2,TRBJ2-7,TGTGCCAGCAGCTTAGATGGAGACAGGACCTACGAGCAGTACTTC,CASSLDGDRTYEQYF
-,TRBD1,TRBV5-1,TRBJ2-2,TGCGCCAGCTCGGACGGTATACAGGGGGCTTACACCGGGGAGCTGTTTTTT,CASSDGIQGAYTGELFF
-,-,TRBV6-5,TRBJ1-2,TGTGCCAGCAGTTACCGCGACGACAGGAACTATGGCTACACCTTC,CASSYRDDRNYGYTF
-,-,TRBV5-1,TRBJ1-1,TGCGCCAGCAGCTCGGGGGGGGCGAACACTGAAGCTTTCTTT,CASSSGGANTEAFF
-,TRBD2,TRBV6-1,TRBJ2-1,TGTGCCAGCAGTGATGGGCTGGGCCTAGCGGGGGATAATGAGCAGTTCTTC,CASSDGLGLAGDNEQFF
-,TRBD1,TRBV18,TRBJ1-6,TGTGCCAGCTCAACCCAGGGGGCAGGTGGTAATTCACCCCTCCACTTT,CASSTQGAGGNSPLHF
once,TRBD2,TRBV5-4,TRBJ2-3,TGTGCCAGCAGCAAAGGACTAGCGGGGGCCCAAAAGGATACGCAGTATTTT,CASSKGLAGAQKDTQYF
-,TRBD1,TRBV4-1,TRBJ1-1,TGCGCCAGCAGTACAGGGGACAACACTGAAGCTTTCTTT,CASSTGDNTEAFF
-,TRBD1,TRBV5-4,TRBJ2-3,TGTGCCAGCAGCAGAGGACAGGACGAAGCAGATACGCAGTATTTT,CASSRGQDEADTQYF
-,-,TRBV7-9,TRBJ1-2,TGTGCCAGCACCATGGACGGGGTGGGCGGCTACACCTTC,CASTMDGVGGYTF
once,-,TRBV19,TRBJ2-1,TGTGCCAGTAGTACCTTGGAGGGCAACGAGGAGGGCAATGAGCAGTTCTTC,CASSTLEGNEEGNEQFF
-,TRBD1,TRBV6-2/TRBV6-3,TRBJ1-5,TGTGCCAGCAGTTACTCGAAGGGACAGTATCAGCCCCAGCATTTT,CASSYSKGQYQPQHF
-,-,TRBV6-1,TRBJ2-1,TGTGCCAGCAGTGAAGGGGGAGGAGGCTACAATGAGCAGTTCTTC,CASSEGGGGYNEQFF
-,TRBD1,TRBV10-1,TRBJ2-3,TGCGCCAGCAGTGAGTCGACAGGGTGGGTAGCAGATACGCAGTATTTT,CASSESTGWVADTQYF